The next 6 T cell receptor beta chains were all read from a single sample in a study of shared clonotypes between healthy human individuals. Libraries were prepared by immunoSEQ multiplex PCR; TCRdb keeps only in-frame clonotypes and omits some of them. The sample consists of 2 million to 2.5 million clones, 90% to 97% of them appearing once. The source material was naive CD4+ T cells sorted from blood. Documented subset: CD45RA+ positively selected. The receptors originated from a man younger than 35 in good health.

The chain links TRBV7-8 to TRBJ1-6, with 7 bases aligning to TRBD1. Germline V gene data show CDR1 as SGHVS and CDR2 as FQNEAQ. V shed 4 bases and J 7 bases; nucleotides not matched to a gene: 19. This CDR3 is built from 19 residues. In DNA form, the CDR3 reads TGTGCCAGCAGCTCCTCCAGGGGGGGGGCCCTCATGAGGAATTCACCCCTCCACTTT. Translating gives CASSSSRGGALMRNSPLHF. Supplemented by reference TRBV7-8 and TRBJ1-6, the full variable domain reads GAGVSQSPRYKVAKRGQDVALRCDPISGHVSLFWYQQALGQGPEFLTYFQNEAQLDKSGLPSDRFFAERPEGSVSTLKIQRTQQEDSAVYLCASSSSRGGALMRNSPLHFGNGTRLTVT.

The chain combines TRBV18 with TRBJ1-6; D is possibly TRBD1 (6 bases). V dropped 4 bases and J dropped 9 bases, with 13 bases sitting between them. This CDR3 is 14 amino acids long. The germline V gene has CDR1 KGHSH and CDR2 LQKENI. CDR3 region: CASSQDRSGSPLHF. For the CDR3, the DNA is TGTGCCAGCTCACAAGACAGGAGTGGTTCACCCCTCCACTTT.

In nucleotides, the CDR3 is TGTGCCACCAGCAGAGATCGGGCCCTGGGAAGGGCTTTGAACACTGAAGCTTTCTTT. It yields the protein CATSRDRALGRALNTEAFF. The rearrangement joins TRBV15 to TRBJ1-1; D ambiguous. CDR1 LNHNV and CDR2 YYDKDF come from the germline V gene (reference sequence). There are 19 residues in the CDR3. Trimming removed 0 bases at V and 0 bases at J, with 20 bases between.

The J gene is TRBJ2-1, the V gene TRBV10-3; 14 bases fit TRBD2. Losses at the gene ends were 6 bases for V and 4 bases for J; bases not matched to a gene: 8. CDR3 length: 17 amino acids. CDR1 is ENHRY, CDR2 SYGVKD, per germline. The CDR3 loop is CAIRAGLAGEVYNEQFF. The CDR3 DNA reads TGTGCCATCAGGGCGGGACTAGCGGGAGAGGTTTACAATGAGCAGTTCTTC.

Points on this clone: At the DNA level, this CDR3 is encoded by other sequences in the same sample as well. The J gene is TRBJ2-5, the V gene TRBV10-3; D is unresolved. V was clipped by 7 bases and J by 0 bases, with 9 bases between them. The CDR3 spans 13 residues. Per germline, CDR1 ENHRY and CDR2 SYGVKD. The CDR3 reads CAINSGYQETQYF. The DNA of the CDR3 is TGTGCCATCAATTCCGGTTACCAAGAGACCCAGTACTTC.

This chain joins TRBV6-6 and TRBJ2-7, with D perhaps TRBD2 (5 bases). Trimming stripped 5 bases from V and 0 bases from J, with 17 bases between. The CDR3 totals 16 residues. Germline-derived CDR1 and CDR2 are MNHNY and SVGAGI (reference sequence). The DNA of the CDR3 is TGTGCCAGCAGTCCCGAGACTAAGCGGAGCTCCTACGAGCAGTACTTC. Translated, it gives CASSPETKRSSYEQYF.